These T cell receptor beta chains were read from a single sample in a study of blood T cell repertoires in COVID-19. The repertoire was sequenced with immunoSEQ multiplex PCR; TCRdb's copy has only in-frame clones and lacks some. The top ten clones hold almost 8.5% of a sample with 150,000 or so clones, more than 70% of them seen once. Sequenced input: peripheral blood. These receptors came from a woman aged 55-69 years with acute or convalescent COVID-19. CDR3s leave out the opening cysteine and the closing phenylalanine or tryptophan. Fields, in order: J gene, V gene, CDR3 protein.

J: TRBJ2-7; V: TRBV11-2; CDR3: ASSSTYEQY
J: TRBJ1-1; V: TRBV30; CDR3: AWSKLWGTGGAGNTEAF
J: TRBJ2-7; V: TRBV11-3; CDR3: ASSSDGRSPYEQY
J: TRBJ1-1; V: TRBV5-4; CDR3: ASSRQVMNTEAF
J: TRBJ1-4; V: TRBV4-3; CDR3: ASSRDGTADEKLF
J: TRBJ2-1; V: TRBV11-3; CDR3: ASSKRDFYNEQF
J: TRBJ2-7; V: TRBV7-9; CDR3: ASMPKPDASYEQY
J: TRBJ2-3; V: TRBV29-1; CDR3: SVETGTDTQY
J: TRBJ1-2; V: TRBV28; CDR3: ASSSTPLQGAGGYT
J: TRBJ1-6; V: TRBV25-1; CDR3: ASSERLGQGGSPLH
J: TRBJ1-1; V: TRBV5-6; CDR3: ASGQNTEAF
J: TRBJ1-1; V: TRBV5-1; CDR3: ASSLEGPSNTEAF
J: TRBJ2-7; V: TRBV6-2/TRBV6-3; CDR3: ASTPRTGSPYEQY
J: TRBJ1-6; V: TRBV28; CDR3: AGRTGYNSPLH
J: TRBJ1-6; V: TRBV6-6; CDR3: ASSRDSSYNSPLH
J: TRBJ2-3; V: TRBV7-2; CDR3: ASSLRLAAHRADTQY
J: TRBJ1-4; V: TRBV7-2; CDR3: ASSHEAGINEKLF
J: TRBJ2-5; V: TRBV19; CDR3: ASSLGQGEEETQY
J: TRBJ1-1; V: TRBV10-3; CDR3: AISESWTSNSEAF
J: TRBJ2-3; V: TRBV5-4; CDR3: ASSLAGFSTDTQY
J: TRBJ1-6; V: TRBV30; CDR3: AWSVILEPLNSPLH
J: TRBJ2-4; V: TRBV3-1/TRBV3-2; CDR3: ASSFPTRIAKNIQY
J: TRBJ2-7; V: TRBV5-1; CDR3: ASSLWAGSYEQY
J: TRBJ1-2; V: TRBV7-9; CDR3: ASSPQGFGFGYT
J: TRBJ2-5; V: TRBV2; CDR3: ASETGWETQY
J: TRBJ1-1; V: TRBV7-8; CDR3: ASSLMLANTEAF
J: TRBJ1-3; V: TRBV6-1; CDR3: ASSEQGADGNTIY
J: TRBJ1-5; V: TRBV2; CDR3: ASSEGQGPNQPQH
J: TRBJ1-1; V: TRBV7-2; CDR3: ASSLQPGTEAF
J: TRBJ1-3; V: TRBV14; CDR3: ASSRHLSSGNTIY
J: TRBJ2-7; V: TRBV6-5; CDR3: ASSPGGEQY
J: TRBJ1-3; V: TRBV30; CDR3: AWSAPGQGSSGNTIY
J: TRBJ1-2; V: TRBV13; CDR3: ASSLGLGEGYGYT
J: TRBJ2-5; V: TRBV7-8; CDR3: ASSLTWGREETQY
J: TRBJ2-6; V: TRBV10-3; CDR3: AISVETGSSGANVLT
J: TRBJ2-1; V: TRBV12-5; CDR3: ASVPGQAYNEQF
J: TRBJ2-5; V: TRBV11-3; CDR3: ASSSGRGPQETQY
J: TRBJ2-7; V: TRBV28; CDR3: ASSSERDGSYEQY
J: TRBJ2-7; V: TRBV28; CDR3: ASSLQGSYEQY
J: TRBJ2-3; V: TRBV5-1; CDR3: ASSLGLAGRPSTDTQY
J: TRBJ2-7; V: TRBV4-2; CDR3: ASSVQPNYEQY